This TCR beta chain was obtained from a study of patients and donors after allogeneic stem cell transplantation. TCRdb reprocessed the RT-PCR reads with MiXCR, giving one entry per CDR3 protein. This repertoire shows roughly 230,000 distinct CDR3 sequences, over 12% found once; its top ten account for under 14%. Germline CDR1 and CDR2: KGHSH and LQKENI. This CDR3 is 15 amino acids long. Trimming removed 5 bases from V and 4 bases from J, with 16 bases in between. The specimen was blood, either unsorted or a sorted T cell fraction (not recorded which). The TCR comes from a human donor who was either an allogeneic HSCT recipient or a stem cell or donor lymphocyte infusion donor (not recorded which). It is not recorded whose cells these are; they may come from a transplant donor. The chain uses TRBV18 and TRBJ2-3; D gene unclear. CDR3 coding DNA: TGTGCCAGCTCAAGCACCCTAGGGCCCGCAGATACGCAGTATTTT. It is translated as CASSSTLGPADTQYF. Based on the CDR3 plus reference TRBV18 and TRBJ2-3, the full variable domain is NAGVMQNPRHLVRRRGQEARLRCSPMKGHSHVYWYRQLPEEGLKFMVYLQKENIIDESGMPKERFSAEFPKEGPSILRIQQVVRGDSAAYFCASSSTLGPADTQYFGPGTRLTVL.